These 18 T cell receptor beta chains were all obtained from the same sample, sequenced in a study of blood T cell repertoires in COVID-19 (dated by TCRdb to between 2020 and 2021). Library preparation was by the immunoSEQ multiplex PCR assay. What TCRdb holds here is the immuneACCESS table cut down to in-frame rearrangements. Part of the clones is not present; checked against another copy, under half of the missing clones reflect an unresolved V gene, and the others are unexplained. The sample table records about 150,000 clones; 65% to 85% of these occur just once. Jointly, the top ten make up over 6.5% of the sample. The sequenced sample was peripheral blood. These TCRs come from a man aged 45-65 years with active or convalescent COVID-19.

The CDR3 coding sequence is TGTGCCAGCACCTTAGGACAGGACTATGGCTACACCTTC. It is translated as CASTLGQDYGYTF. The chain uses TRBV28 and TRBJ1-2, with 7 bases matching TRBD1. The trim removed 7 bases at V and 3 bases at J, leaving 5 bases unmatched. The CDR3 totals 13 residues. Looked up from germline, CDR1 is MDHEN and CDR2 is SYDVKM.

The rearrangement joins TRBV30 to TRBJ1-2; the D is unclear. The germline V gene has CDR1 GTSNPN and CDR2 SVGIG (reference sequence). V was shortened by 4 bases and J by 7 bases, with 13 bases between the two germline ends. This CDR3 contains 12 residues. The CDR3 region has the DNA TGTGCCTGGACCTCAAGACGGGGTGGCTACACCTTC. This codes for CAWTSRRGGYTF.

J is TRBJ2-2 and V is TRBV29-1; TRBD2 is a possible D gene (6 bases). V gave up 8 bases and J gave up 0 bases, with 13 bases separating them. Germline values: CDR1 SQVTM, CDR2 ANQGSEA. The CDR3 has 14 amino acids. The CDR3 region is CSISGTPNTGELFF. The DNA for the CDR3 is TGCAGCATTTCCGGGACTCCGAACACCGGGGAGCTGTTTTTT.

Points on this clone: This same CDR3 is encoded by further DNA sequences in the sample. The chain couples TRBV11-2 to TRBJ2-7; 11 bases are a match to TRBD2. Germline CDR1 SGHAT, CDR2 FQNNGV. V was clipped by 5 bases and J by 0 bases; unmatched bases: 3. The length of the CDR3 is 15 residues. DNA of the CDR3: TGTGCCAGCAGCCTAGCGGGGGGCAGCTCCTACGAGCAGTACTTC. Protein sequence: CASSLAGGSSYEQYF.

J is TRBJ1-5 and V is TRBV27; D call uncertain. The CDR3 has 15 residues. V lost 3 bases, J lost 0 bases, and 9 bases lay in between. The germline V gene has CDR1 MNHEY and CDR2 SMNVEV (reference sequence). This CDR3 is CASSFSSLSNQPQHF. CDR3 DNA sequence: TGTGCCAGCAGTTTTTCCAGTCTTAGCAATCAGCCCCAGCATTTT.

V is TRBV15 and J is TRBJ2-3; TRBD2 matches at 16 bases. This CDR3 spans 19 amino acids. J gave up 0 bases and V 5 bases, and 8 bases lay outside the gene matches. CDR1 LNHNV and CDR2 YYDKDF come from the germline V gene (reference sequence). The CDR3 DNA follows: TGTGCCACCAGCCCCGCCGGGACTAGCGGGAGGGATAGCACAGATACGCAGTATTTT. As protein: CATSPAGTSGRDSTDTQYF.

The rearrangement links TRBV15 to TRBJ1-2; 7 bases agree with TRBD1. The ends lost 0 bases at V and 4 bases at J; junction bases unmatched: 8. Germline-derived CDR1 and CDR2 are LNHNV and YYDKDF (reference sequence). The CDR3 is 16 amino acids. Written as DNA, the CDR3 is TGTGCCACCAGCAGAGATTCGGGTGGGACAGCCTATGGCTACACCTTC. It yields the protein CATSRDSGGTAYGYTF.

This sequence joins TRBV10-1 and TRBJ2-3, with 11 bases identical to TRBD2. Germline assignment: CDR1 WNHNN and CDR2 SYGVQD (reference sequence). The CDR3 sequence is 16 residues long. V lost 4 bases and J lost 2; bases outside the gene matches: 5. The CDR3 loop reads CASSGGTSGFTDTQYF. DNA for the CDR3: TGCGCCAGCAGTGGGGGGACTAGCGGCTTCACAGATACGCAGTATTTT.

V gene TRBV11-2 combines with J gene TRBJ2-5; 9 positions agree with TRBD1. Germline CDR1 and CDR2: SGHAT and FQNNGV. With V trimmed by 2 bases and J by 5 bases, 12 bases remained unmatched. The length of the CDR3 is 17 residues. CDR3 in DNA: TGTGCCAGCAGCTTATCCACGACAGGGGGTTCTTGGGAGACCCAGTACTTC. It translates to CASSLSTTGGSWETQYF.

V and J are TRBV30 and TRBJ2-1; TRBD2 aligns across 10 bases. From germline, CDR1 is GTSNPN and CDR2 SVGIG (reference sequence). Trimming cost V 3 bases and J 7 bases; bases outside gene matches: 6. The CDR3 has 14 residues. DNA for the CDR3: TGTGCCTGGAGCCCTAGCGGGAGTCGAAATGAGCAGTTCTTC. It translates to CAWSPSGSRNEQFF.

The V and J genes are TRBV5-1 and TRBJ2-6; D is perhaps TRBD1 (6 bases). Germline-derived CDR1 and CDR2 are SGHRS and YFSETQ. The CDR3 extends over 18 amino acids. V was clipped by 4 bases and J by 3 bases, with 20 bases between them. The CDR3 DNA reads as TGCGCCAGCAGCCTTACGGGGACCCGAGGGGGTGGGGCCAACGTCCTGACTTTC. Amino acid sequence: CASSLTGTRGGGANVLTF.

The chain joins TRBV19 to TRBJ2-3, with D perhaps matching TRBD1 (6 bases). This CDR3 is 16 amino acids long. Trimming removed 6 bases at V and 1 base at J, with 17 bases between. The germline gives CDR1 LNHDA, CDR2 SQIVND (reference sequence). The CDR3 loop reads CASSHPRGSRTDTQYF. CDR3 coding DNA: TGTGCCAGTAGCCACCCTAGGGGGTCCCGCACAGATACGCAGTATTTT.

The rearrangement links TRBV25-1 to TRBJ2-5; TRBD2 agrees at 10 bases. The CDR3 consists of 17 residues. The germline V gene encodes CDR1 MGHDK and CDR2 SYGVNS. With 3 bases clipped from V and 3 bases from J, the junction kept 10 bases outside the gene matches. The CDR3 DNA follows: TGTGCCAGCAGTGATATAATAAGCGGGAGGGCCGAAGAGACCCAGTACTTC. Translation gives CASSDIISGRAEETQYF.

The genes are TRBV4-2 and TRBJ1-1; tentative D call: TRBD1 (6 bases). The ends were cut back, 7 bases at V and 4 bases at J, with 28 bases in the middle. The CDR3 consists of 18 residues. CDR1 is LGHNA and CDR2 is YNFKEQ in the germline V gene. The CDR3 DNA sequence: TGTGCCAGCACCCCGGACAGTAACCGAGTCGGACGGGCCACTGAAGCTTTCTTT. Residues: CASTPDSNRVGRATEAFF.

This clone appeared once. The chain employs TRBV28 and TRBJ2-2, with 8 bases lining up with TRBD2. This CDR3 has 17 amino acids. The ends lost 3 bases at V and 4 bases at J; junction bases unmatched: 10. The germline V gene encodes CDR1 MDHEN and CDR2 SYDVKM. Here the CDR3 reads CASSFLSSGRFTGELFF. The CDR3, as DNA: TGTGCCAGCAGTTTTTTAAGCAGCGGGAGATTCACCGGGGAGCTGTTTTTT.

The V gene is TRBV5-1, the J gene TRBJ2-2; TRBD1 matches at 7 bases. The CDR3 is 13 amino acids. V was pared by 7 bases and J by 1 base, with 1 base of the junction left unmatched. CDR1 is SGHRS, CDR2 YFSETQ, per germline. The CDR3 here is CASGDRNTGELFF. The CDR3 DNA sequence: TGCGCCAGCGGGGACAGGAACACCGGGGAGCTGTTTTTT.

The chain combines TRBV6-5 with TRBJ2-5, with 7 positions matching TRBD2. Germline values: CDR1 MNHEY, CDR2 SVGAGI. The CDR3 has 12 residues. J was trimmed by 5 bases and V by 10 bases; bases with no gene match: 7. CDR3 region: CATNSGWETQYF. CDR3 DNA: TGTGCCACCAATAGCGGGTGGGAGACCCAGTACTTC.

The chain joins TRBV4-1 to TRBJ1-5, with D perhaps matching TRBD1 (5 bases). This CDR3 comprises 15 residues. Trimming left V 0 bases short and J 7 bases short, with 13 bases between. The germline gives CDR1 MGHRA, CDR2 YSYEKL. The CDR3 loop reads CASSQDQGTRQPQHF. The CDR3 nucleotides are TGCGCCAGCAGCCAAGATCAGGGTACGCGACAGCCCCAGCATTTT.